Listed here are 32 T cell receptor beta chains from one sample, sequenced in a study of tumor-infiltrating lymphocytes in primary liver carcinoma. Both blood RNA, taken from unsorted whole blood, and germline DNA were extracted. A constant-region primer served to make TCR beta cDNA from about 0.45 ug total RNA. Three rounds of nested multiplex PCR with slightly modified ARM-PCR produced TCR beta libraries. For approximately 11 cycles apiece, the opening two PCR rounds ran with TRBV1-TRBV30 forward primers and a C-beta reverse primer. Via MiXCR, TCRdb re-called the multiplex PCR reads, giving one row per CDR3 protein. Among more than 150,000 distinct CDR3 sequences listed, over 45% were seen once. The sequencing input was peripheral blood. These receptors all come from a middle-aged man with primary liver carcinoma and hepatitis B virus infection.

The CDR3 loop reads CASSDSPIGSEQFF. The CDR3, as DNA: TGTGCCAGCAGTGACTCTCCAATAGGGAGTGAGCAGTTCTTC. The chain is built from TRBV6-4 and TRBJ2-1, with D possibly being TRBD2 (5 bases). The V gene's germline CDR1 is MRHNA and CDR2 SNTAGT. There are 14 residues in the CDR3. The V and J ends lost 0 bases and 9 bases respectively, with 12 bases between them.

This clonotype occurred a few times. J is TRBJ2-2 and V is TRBV12-3 or TRBV12-4; D is perhaps TRBD2 (5 bases). The CDR3 covers 14 residues. V dropped 3 bases and J dropped 7 bases, with 12 bases sitting between them. The CDR3 loop reads CASSFRDLSGELFF. DNA for the CDR3: TGTGCCAGCAGTTTCCGGGATTTGAGCGGGGAGCTGTTTTTT.

V gene TRBV6-1 combines with J gene TRBJ2-7; 10 nucleotides line up with TRBD1. There are 13 residues in the CDR3. Germline CDR1 and CDR2: MNHNS and SASEGT. Trimming removed 7 bases from V and 3 bases from J; junction bases left unmatched: 3. The CDR3 DNA is TGTGCCAGCATGGGACAGGGGAGCTACGAGCAGTACTTC. This encodes CASMGQGSYEQYF.

V and J are TRBV6-5 and TRBJ2-5; possibly TRBD1 for D (5 bases). The CDR3 is 15 amino acids. Per germline, CDR1 MNHEY and CDR2 SVGAGI. The ends were cut back, 3 bases at V and 1 base at J, with 12 bases in the middle. The CDR3 coding sequence is TGTGCCAGCAGTTATTCGGCAGGGCCCCAAGAGACCCAGTACTTC. Translating it yields CASSYSAGPQETQYF.

Details on this clonotype: One base away lies a much larger clone, so this may be a sequencing read error. The rearrangement uses TRBV29-1 and TRBJ1-5; 9 bases map to TRBD1. The CDR3 is 12 amino acids. Germline assignment: CDR1 SQVTM and CDR2 ANQGSEA. For the CDR3, the DNA is TGCAGCGTAGGACAGGGGTATCAGCCCCATCATTTT. Translation: CSVGQGYQPHHF.

This clonotype was seen a few times. V and J are TRBV13 and TRBJ2-1, with 10 bases lining up with TRBD2. CDR1 is PRHDT and CDR2 is FYEKMQ in the germline V gene (reference sequence). With V trimmed by 9 bases and J by 6 bases, 11 bases remained unmatched. The CDR3 is 15 residues long. CDR3 in DNA: TGTGCCAGTAGCCTCGAGCGGGGGGGCTCCAATGAGCAGTTCTTC. Its protein is CASSLERGGSNEQFF.

In this sample, this clonotype turned up once. The chain employs TRBV5-1 and TRBJ2-1, with a weak D call TRBD1 (6 bases). Germline assignment: CDR1 SGHRS and CDR2 YFSETQ. The CDR3 length is 16 residues. V was cut by 4 bases and J by 5 bases, with 19 bases left in between. The CDR3 DNA is TGCGCCAGCAGCCTGGGGGCGGGCGGAGCCAACAATGAGCAGTTCTTC. It translates to CASSLGAGGANNEQFF.

Notes on this clonotype: A read error may be the cause here, since a much bigger clone is one base away. V is TRBV11-2 and J is TRBJ2-1; 13 positions match TRBD2. V lost 4 bases and J lost 5; bases outside the gene matches: 11. The V gene's germline CDR1 is SGHAT and CDR2 FQNNGV. CDR3 length: 18 amino acids. The CDR3 reads CASSSVQLGTSGNNEQFF. The DNA of the CDR3 is TGTGCCAGCAGCTCAGTTCAATTGGGGACTAGCGGGAACAATGAGCAGTTCTTC.

This chain uses TRBV6-5 with TRBJ1-1; 8 nucleotides agree with TRBD1. The germline gives CDR1 MNHEY, CDR2 SVGAGI. The CDR3 totals 17 residues. V was clipped by 0 bases and J by 4 bases; unmatched bases: 10. The CDR3 loop reads CASSYSGPTGGVTEAFF. The CDR3 coding sequence is TGTGCCAGCAGTTACTCCGGGCCTACAGGGGGAGTCACTGAAGCTTTCTTT.

Remarks on this clonotype: At one end, the junction sequence differs from germline, possibly due to a read error. The chain uses TRBV11-2 and TRBJ2-5; possibly TRBD1 or TRBD2 for D (5 bases each). In germline, CDR1 is SGHAT, CDR2 FQNNGV. There are 17 residues in the CDR3. DNA of the CDR3: TGTGCCAGCAGCTTAGGGACCACAATGGGGCTCGGGGAGACTCAGTACTTC. Its protein is CASSLGTTMGLGETQYF.

This chain uses TRBV24-1 with TRBJ2-1; no clear D gene. Trimming shortened V by 3 bases and J by 2 bases, and 7 bases separated the two germline ends. Germline lookup yields CDR1 KGHDR and CDR2 SFDVKD. The CDR3 runs to 14 residues. The CDR3 loop is CATSDGRAYNEQFF. DNA for the CDR3: TGTGCCACCAGTGATGGCCGGGCCTACAATGAGCAGTTCTTC.

With regard to this clonotype: It is likely a read error, because the conserved phenylalanine at the end of the CDR3 is missing. The DNA is omitted, as the CDR3 cannot be located on it reliably, and the CDR3 follows TCRdb's listing. J is TRBJ2-5 and V is TRBV11-2; the table's TRBD1 call for D was not verified on the DNA. Germline V gene sequence: CDR1 SGHAT, CDR2 FQNNGV. The CDR3 numbers 14 amino acids, ends counted. This CDR3 is CASSSPGVQETQYY.

The chain uses TRBV6-1 and TRBJ1-5, with a tentative D call TRBD1 (5 bases). The CDR3 extends over 14 amino acids. CDR1 MNHNS and CDR2 SASEGT come from the germline V gene. Trimming pared 3 bases from V and 2 bases from J, leaving 8 bases between. CDR3 sequence: CASSDSGGNQPQHF. In DNA form, the CDR3 reads TGTGCCAGCAGTGATTCGGGGGGCAATCAGCCCCAGCATTTT.

The chain employs TRBV5-5 and TRBJ1-1, with 8 bases matching TRBD1. The CDR3 is 16 amino acids. From germline, CDR1 is SGHKS and CDR2 YYEKEE (reference sequence). The J segment lost 4 bases and the V segment lost 4 bases, leaving 12 bases of the junction unmatched. The CDR3 DNA sequence: TGTGCCAGCAGCCCTGGACAGGGAGTGGGCGGCACTGAAGCTTTCTTT. Translated: CASSPGQGVGGTEAFF. Full variable domain (missing parts from reference TRBV5-5 and TRBJ1-1): DAGVTQSPTHLIKTRGQQVTLRCSPISGHKSVSWYQQVLGQGPQFIFQYYEKEERGRGNFPDRFSARQFPNYSSELNVNALLLGDSALYLCASSPGQGVGGTEAFFGQGTRLTVV.

Remarks on this clonotype: This may come from a read error, since a much larger clone is one base off. The chain couples TRBV11-2 to TRBJ2-7; a possible D gene is TRBD1 (5 bases). Germline lookup yields CDR1 SGHAT and CDR2 FQNNGV. V lost 8 bases to trimming and J lost 0 bases, with 14 bases between them. This CDR3 region has 14 residues. CDR3 in amino acids: CASSPGKGSYEQYF. In nucleotides, the CDR3 is TGTGCCAGCTCCCCAGGGAAGGGCTCCTACGAGCAGTACTTC. The full variable domain, with the rest looked up from reference TRBV11-2 and TRBJ2-7, is EAGVAQSPRYKIIEKRQSVAFWCNPISGHATLYWYQQILGQGPKLLIQFQNNGVVDDSQLPKDRFSAERLKGVDSTLKIQPAKLEDSAVYLCASSPGKGSYEQYFGPGTRLTVT.

The V call is TRBV4-1, the J call TRBJ1-2, with 7 positions matching TRBD1. V was clipped by 7 bases and J by 4 bases; unmatched bases: 12. This CDR3 is 15 amino acids long. CDR1 is MGHRA, CDR2 YSYEKL, per germline. CDR3: CASNSRYRGTYGYTF. As DNA, the CDR3 is TGCGCCAGCAACAGCCGGTACAGGGGTACCTATGGCTACACCTTC.

This chain joins TRBV6-1 and TRBJ1-1; D remains ambiguous. The V and J ends lost 5 bases and 4 bases respectively, with 11 bases between them. This CDR3 has 13 residues. Germline V gives CDR1 MNHNS, CDR2 SASEGT. The CDR3 loop is CASSWKGSTEAFF. CDR3 nucleotide sequence: TGTGCCAGCAGTTGGAAAGGTTCCACTGAAGCTTTCTTT.

This clonotype was detected a few times. The chain uses TRBV21-1 and TRBJ2-3. TRBV21-1 is recorded as a pseudogene. The CDR3 has 16 residues. CDR3 residues: CASSNGDGESTDTQYF. The CDR3 DNA is TGTGCCAGCAGCAATGGTGATGGGGAAAGCACAGATACGCAGTATTTT.

This clonotype was detected only a few times. This chain uses TRBV29-1 with TRBJ2-7, with D possibly matching TRBD2 (6 bases). Per the germline V gene, CDR1 is SQVTM and CDR2 is ANQGSEA. The CDR3 is made up of 13 amino acids. V was cut by 3 bases and J by 2 bases, with 11 bases left in between. The CDR3 region has the DNA TGCAGCGTTGACGGAGGGTCCCCCTACGAGCAGTACTTC. Its translation is CSVDGGSPYEQYF.

For this clonotype: The CDR3 end shows no conserved phenylalanine or tryptophan, and so a read error is likely. The chain uses TRBV11-2 and TRBJ2-5; tentative D call: TRBD2 (6 bases). CDR3 length: 14 residues. Germline lookup yields CDR1 SGHAT and CDR2 FQNNGV. Trimming took off 5 bases at V and 5 bases at J, with 15 bases between the two ends. The CDR3 nucleotides read TGTGCCAGCAGCCTTCCCGGCGGGATTGAGACCCAGTACTTA. Residues: CASSLPGGIETQYL.

The CDR3 reads CASSLGTGIHNSPLHF. The CDR3 DNA follows: TGTGCCAGTAGCCTCGGGACAGGGATACATAATTCACCCCTCCACTTT. The J gene is TRBJ1-6, the V gene TRBV5-6; 9 bases are shared with TRBD1. The CDR3 runs 16 residues. The J segment lost 5 bases and the V segment lost 8 bases, leaving 11 bases of the junction unmatched. The germline V gene encodes CDR1 SGHDT and CDR2 YYEEEE.

This chain links TRBV14 with TRBJ2-1; 14 bases align to TRBD2. CDR1 and CDR2 from the germline V gene are SGHDN and FVKESK. Trimming took 4 bases from V and 8 from J; bases not matched to a gene: 7. The CDR3 sequence is 16 residues long. The DNA for the CDR3 is TGTGCCAGCAGCCCTCCGGGACTAGCGGGAGAATATGAGCAGTTCTTC. Translated, it gives CASSPPGLAGEYEQFF.

This sequence joins TRBV11-2 and TRBJ2-5; D remains ambiguous. Germline V gene lookup returns CDR1 SGHAT and CDR2 FQNNGV. Trimming removed 2 bases at V and 9 bases at J, with 10 bases between. The CDR3 extends over 12 amino acids. For the CDR3, the DNA is TGTGCCAGCAGCTTAATGAGAGACCCCCAGTACTTC. Its protein product is CASSLMRDPQYF.

The V and J genes are TRBV18 and TRBJ2-5; tentative D call: TRBD1 (6 bases). Germline V lookup: CDR1 KGHSH, CDR2 LQKENI. This CDR3 spans 15 amino acids. With 4 bases removed from V and 1 base from J, the gap between germline ends came to 13 bases. The CDR3 is CASSLTVDSQETQYF. The CDR3 DNA is TGTGCCAGCTCACTTACAGTGGACAGCCAAGAGACCCAGTACTTC.

Worth noting for this clonotype: At one end the junction does not follow the germline gene, possibly because of a read error. The genes are TRBV7-9 and TRBJ2-1; D is perhaps TRBD1 (5 bases). This CDR3 contains 16 residues. Germline loops: CDR1 SEHNR, CDR2 FQNEAQ (reference sequence). CDR3 coding DNA: TGTGCCAGCATCCCGGGCAGGGCGAGAGTCTGGGATGAGCTGTTCTTC. It specifies CASIPGRARVWDELFF.

Concerning this clonotype: A clone one base away is much larger, so this may be a read error. The rearrangement uses TRBV4-2 and TRBJ2-3; D possibly corresponds to TRBD2 (6 bases). Between the trimmed V and J ends, which lost 0 bases and 0 bases, there was a span of 13 bases. Germline V lookup: CDR1 LGHNA, CDR2 YNFKEQ. This CDR3 is 17 amino acids long. CDR3 protein: CASSQDAYGGSTDTQYF. CDR3 DNA sequence: TGTGCCAGCAGCCAAGATGCATACGGAGGGAGCACAGATACGCAGTATTTT.

The J gene is TRBJ2-1, the V gene TRBV4-1, with a tentative D call TRBD2 (6 bases). Germline V CDR1 and CDR2: MGHRA, YSYEKL. Trimming took 2 bases from V and 0 from J, leaving 14 bases between them. The CDR3 is 17 residues long. DNA of the CDR3: TGCGCCAGCAGCCAAAACTTAGCGGTCAGCTCCTACAATGAGCAGTTCTTC. It translates to CASSQNLAVSSYNEQFF.

In its sample, this clonotype was seen a few times. The rearrangement joins TRBV6-5 to TRBJ2-7, with D possibly TRBD1 on 5 matching bases. Germline V lookup: CDR1 MNHEY, CDR2 SVGAGI. The CDR3 runs 15 residues. V was cut by 6 bases and J by 6 bases, with 21 bases left in between. The CDR3 region is CASRPLGPFSPEQYF. The CDR3 coding sequence is TGTGCCAGCAGACCCCTGGGGCCCTTTAGCCCCGAGCAGTACTTC.

This clonotype has a single count. This sequence joins TRBV6-5 and TRBJ2-2, with 7 nucleotides matching TRBD1. Germline CDR1 reads MNHEY; CDR2 reads SVGAGI. This CDR3 comprises 17 residues. V lost 4 bases and J lost 2; bases outside the gene matches: 10. CDR3 amino acids: CASSFGLGTVNTGELFF. The CDR3 nucleotides are TGTGCCAGCAGTTTCGGCCTCGGGACAGTTAACACCGGGGAGCTGTTTTTT.

Of note for this clonotype: A much larger clonotype is one base distant, so this may be a read error. This chain joins TRBV11-2 and TRBJ2-3; tentatively, D is TRBD2 (6 bases). CDR1 is SGHAT and CDR2 is FQNNGV in the germline V gene. The CDR3 length is 17 residues. CDR3 DNA sequence: TGTGCCAGCAGCTTCGGCGGGACTTCGATCAGCACAGATATGCAGTATTTT. Amino acid sequence: CASSFGGTSISTDMQYF. The entire variable domain, with the rest obtained from reference TRBV11-2 and TRBJ2-3, is as follows: EAGVAQSPRYKIIEKRQSVAFWCNPISGHATLYWYQQILGQGPKLLIQFQNNGVVDDSQLPKDRFSAERLKGVDSTLKIQPAKLEDSAVYLCASSFGGTSISTDMQYFGPGTRLTVL.

This clonotype occurred a few times. The chain is built from TRBV13 and TRBJ2-7; 11 bases line up with TRBD2. The CDR3 has 16 residues. With V trimmed by 5 bases and J by 5 bases, 11 bases remained unmatched. Germline lookup yields CDR1 PRHDT and CDR2 FYEKMQ (reference sequence). CDR3 in amino acids: CASSPGLADPYDEQYF. The CDR3 coding sequence is TGTGCCAGCAGCCCGGGACTAGCGGACCCCTATGACGAGCAGTACTTC.

V usage is TRBV28 and J usage is TRBJ2-5, with D tentatively TRBD1 (5 bases). V was cut by 6 bases and J by 7 bases, with 18 bases left in between. This CDR3 has 14 amino acids. CDR1 is MDHEN, CDR2 SYDVKM, per germline. The chain's CDR3 is CASSPGRGQGTQYF. CDR3 bases: TGTGCCAGCAGCCCTGGCCGTGGCCAGGGGACCCAGTACTTC. Based on the CDR3 plus reference TRBV28 and TRBJ2-5, the full variable domain is DVKVTQSSRYLVKRTGEKVFLECVQDMDHENMFWYRQDPGLGLRLIYFSYDVKMKEKGDIPEGYSVSREKKERFSLILESASTNQTSMYLCASSPGRGQGTQYFGPGTRLLVL.